This T cell receptor (beta chain) stems from a study of T cell repertoires in cytomegalovirus infection. As for the study in general: The public TCR beta signatures pointed to both CMV infection and matching HLA type. Study-level results: Ex vivo responses were dominated by HLA-C-restricted CMV-specific TCR beta clonotypes.

TCRdb passed the reads through MiXCR, listing each CDR3 protein once. The table shows 450,000 to 550,000 distinct CDR3 sequences, with 15% to 20% occurring only once. The CDR3 has 13 residues. Germline-derived CDR1 and CDR2 are MNHNS and SASEGT. V gave up 10 bases and J gave up 2 bases, with 14 bases separating them. This clonotype has at least ten counts. Its antigen is unknown. Sample: CD8+ T cells from PBMCs. This TCR derives from a human donor in good health (CMV status not recorded). Some clones in this sample may be carry-over from other donors' samples. This rearrangement joins TRBV6-1 to TRBJ1-1, with a possible D match to TRBD1 (6 bases). CDR3 in DNA: TGTGCCACCTTTTGGGGGGGCAACACTGAAGCTTTCTTT. Protein: CATFWGGNTEAFF.